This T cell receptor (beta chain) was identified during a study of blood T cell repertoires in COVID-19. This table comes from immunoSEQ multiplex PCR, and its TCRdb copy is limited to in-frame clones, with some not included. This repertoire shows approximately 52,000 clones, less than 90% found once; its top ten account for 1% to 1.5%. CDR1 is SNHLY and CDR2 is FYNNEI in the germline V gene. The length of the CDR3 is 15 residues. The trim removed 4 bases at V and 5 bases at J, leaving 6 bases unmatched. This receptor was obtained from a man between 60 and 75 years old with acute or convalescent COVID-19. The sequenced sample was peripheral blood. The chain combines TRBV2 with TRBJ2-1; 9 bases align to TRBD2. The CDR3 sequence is CASSGRLAVDNEQFF. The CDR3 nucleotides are TGTGCCAGCAGTGGAAGACTAGCGGTCGACAATGAGCAGTTCTTC.